The 15 T cell receptor beta chains below were found in one sample sequenced in a study of T-cell memory formation after mild COVID-19. TCRdb redid the calling of the 5' RACE reads with MiXCR, one entry per CDR3 protein. The sample includes around 420,000 distinct CDR3 sequences, roughly 26% of them seen just once. Sequencing was performed on PBMCs or a T cell subset sorted from them (not recorded which). These receptors originate from an adult woman who had mild COVID-19 (a few samples of this study predate the infection). Cell type and time point are not known.

CDR3 in amino acids: CASSQSGSSGETQYF. The DNA for the CDR3 is TGTGCCAGCAGCCAATCCGGTAGCAGCGGAGAGACCCAGTACTTC. The chain links TRBV3-1 to TRBJ2-5, with D possibly TRBD2 on 5 matching bases. Between the trimmed V and J ends, which lost 2 bases and 4 bases, there was a span of 14 bases. Germline CDR1 is LGHDT and CDR2 is YNNKEL (reference sequence). The CDR3 has 15 residues.

This clonotype was seen more than once but under ten times. The chain employs TRBV7-8 and TRBJ1-5; D uncertain. V lost 3 bases and J lost 2, with 11 bases in between. The CDR3 covers 15 residues. Looked up from germline, CDR1 is SGHVS and CDR2 is FQNEAQ. The CDR3: CASSFLSTRNQPQHF. The CDR3, as DNA: TGTGCCAGCAGCTTTTTATCCACCCGCAATCAGCCCCAGCATTTT.

The CDR3 bases are TGTGCCAGCAGCCCTTCAAGCGGGGCCCTCGGTGAGCAGTTCTTC. Encoded protein: CASSPSSGALGEQFF. V usage is TRBV7-3 and J usage is TRBJ2-1; 7 bases align to TRBD2. Germline loops: CDR1 SGHTA, CDR2 FQGTGA. This CDR3 region has 15 residues. J was trimmed by 9 bases and V by 5 bases; bases with no gene match: 13.

The chain carries TRBV25-1 and TRBJ1-1; no firm D call. The V end lost 4 bases, the J end lost 1 base, and 13 bases lay between the germline ends. Germline V CDR1 and CDR2: MGHDK, SYGVNS. The CDR3 is 15 residues long. The CDR3 is CASSARGWGNTEAFF. CDR3 in DNA: TGTGCCAGCAGTGCCCGAGGGTGGGGGAACACTGAAGCTTTCTTT.

The V and J genes are TRBV7-9 and TRBJ2-1, with D perhaps assigned TRBD1 or TRBD2 (6 bases each). The CDR3 sequence is 15 residues long. Germline values: CDR1 SEHNR, CDR2 FQNEAQ (reference sequence). The V end was cut by 4 bases, the J end by 8 bases, with 18 bases between. As DNA, the CDR3 is TGTGCCAGCAGCTCACAGGGACTCCCACTGGATGAGCAGTTCTTC. It specifies CASSSQGLPLDEQFF.

This clonotype was picked up a small number of times. The chain recombines TRBV5-1 with TRBJ2-6; TRBD1 is a possible D gene (5 bases). The germline V and J ends were trimmed by 2 bases and 0 bases, with 12 bases remaining between them. Germline V gives CDR1 SGHRS, CDR2 YFSETQ. The CDR3 runs to 17 residues. CDR3 coding DNA: TGCGCCAGCAGCTTCACAGGCCAAGGCTCTGGGGCCAACGTCCTGACTTTC. It encodes CASSFTGQGSGANVLTF.

CDR3 residues: CASSLDAGRGTVEQYF. In nucleotides, the CDR3 is TGTGCCAGCAGTTTAGACGCGGGCAGGGGGACAGTCGAGCAGTACTTC. The rearrangement uses TRBV12-3 or TRBV12-4 and TRBJ2-7; 7 nucleotides align to TRBD1. With 1 base clipped from V and 6 bases from J, the junction kept 12 bases outside the gene matches. The CDR3 length is 16 residues.

This CDR3 is CASSPGELYGYTF. CDR3 coding DNA: TGTGCCAGCAGTCCGGGGGAACTCTATGGCTACACCTTC. This chain joins TRBV6-6 and TRBJ1-2; maybe TRBD1 (5 bases). This CDR3 is 13 amino acids long. Per germline, CDR1 MNHNY and CDR2 SVGAGI (reference sequence). With 5 bases removed from V and 4 bases from J, the gap between germline ends came to 11 bases.

The chain joins TRBV20-1 to TRBJ1-1; 12 bases agree with TRBD1. The germline CDR1 and CDR2 sequences are DFQATT and SNEGSKA (reference sequence). Losses at the gene ends were 1 base for V and 7 bases for J; bases not matched to a gene: 4. This CDR3 spans 14 amino acids. CDR3 region: CSARVGTGGSEAFF. Written as DNA, the CDR3 is TGCAGTGCTAGAGTTGGGACAGGGGGCAGTGAAGCTTTCTTT.

This chain links TRBV3-1 with TRBJ1-1; perhaps TRBD1 as D (5 bases). This CDR3 spans 14 amino acids. In germline, CDR1 is LGHDT, CDR2 YNNKEL (reference sequence). V was clipped by 6 bases and J by 4 bases, with 15 bases between them. The CDR3 here is CASRLGGSSTEAFF. CDR3 DNA: TGTGCCAGCAGACTGGGGGGATCTAGCACTGAAGCTTTCTTT.

The chain couples TRBV11-1 to TRBJ1-2, with D possibly being TRBD1 (6 bases). This CDR3 contains 15 residues. Trimming took off 1 base at V and 0 bases at J, with 9 bases between the two ends. Germline V gene sequence: CDR1 SGHAT, CDR2 FQDESV (reference sequence). The CDR3 protein is CASSLVDSTNYGYTF. CDR3 in DNA: TGTGCCAGCAGCTTAGTGGACAGTACTAACTATGGCTACACCTTC.

This clonotype came up a few times. The J gene is TRBJ2-2, the V gene TRBV10-3; D possibly corresponds to TRBD1 (5 bases). Trimming stripped 1 base from V and 1 base from J, with 10 bases between. Germline assignment: CDR1 ENHRY and CDR2 SYGVKD. The CDR3 contains 16 residues. The CDR3 DNA sequence: TGTGCCATCAGTGAGTTTGACGGACAGAACACCGGGGAGCTGTTTTTT. Amino acids: CAISEFDGQNTGELFF.

This clonotype turned up a few times. The genes are TRBV19 and TRBJ1-2; D perhaps matches TRBD1 (5 bases). With 9 bases removed from V and 0 bases from J, the gap between germline ends came to 23 bases. The CDR3 length is 17 residues. CDR1 LNHDA and CDR2 SQIVND come from the germline V gene (reference sequence). The CDR3 is CASSPGWGGIANYGYTF. The CDR3, as DNA: TGTGCCAGCAGCCCCGGTTGGGGGGGGATAGCTAACTATGGCTACACCTTC. Drawing the rest from reference TRBV19 and TRBJ1-2, the complete variable domain is DGGITQSPKYLFRKEGQNVTLSCEQNLNHDAMYWYRQDPGQGLRLIYYSQIVNDFQKGDIAEGYSVSREKKESFPLTVTSAQKNPTAFYLCASSPGWGGIANYGYTFGSGTRLTVV.

A few counts support this clonotype. The chain has TRBV4-2 and TRBJ2-1, with D uncertain. Germline V lookup: CDR1 LGHNA, CDR2 YNFKEQ. The CDR3 totals 12 residues. Trimming took 4 bases from V and 6 from J, leaving 7 bases between them. As DNA, the CDR3 is TGTGCCAGCAGCCTCTCCGTCAATGAGCAGTTCTTC. It translates to CASSLSVNEQFF.

This clonotype was observed at least ten times. This chain connects TRBV20-1 to TRBJ1-1, with D possibly being TRBD1 (5 bases). Germline V gives CDR1 DFQATT, CDR2 SNEGSKA (reference sequence). The CDR3 runs 13 residues. V was clipped by 0 bases and J by 5 bases, with 10 bases between them. This CDR3 reads CSAREGERTEAFF. The CDR3 DNA reads TGCAGTGCTAGAGAGGGGGAGAGAACTGAAGCTTTCTTT.